Presented here are 32 T cell receptor beta chains from one specimen sequenced in a study of radiation and T cells in renal cell carcinoma. Described time point: baseline pretreatment blood. Treatment noted: 15 Gy SBRT to primary tumor, nephrectomy 4 weeks later. Clones were sequenced by immunoSEQ multiplex PCR, and TCRdb holds only the in-frame ones, with some missing. The sample holds 140,000 to 150,000 clones, less than 90% seen once. Specimen: blood, collected from a patient whose treatment included radiotherapy and nephrectomy. The origin of the receptors is a woman in her 70s with renal cell carcinoma.

V usage is TRBV28 and J usage is TRBJ1-6, with a weak D call TRBD1 (6 bases). The length of the CDR3 is 16 residues. The germline gives CDR1 MDHEN, CDR2 SYDVKM. V shed 4 bases and J shed 10 bases, with 20 bases lying between them. The CDR3 here is CASSSNRDGLGSPLHF. CDR3 DNA: TGTGCCAGCAGTTCCAACAGGGACGGTTTAGGGTCACCCCTCCACTTT.

The V call is TRBV6-1, the J call TRBJ1-5, with 8 bases identical to TRBD1. CDR3 length equals 13 residues. Unmatched junction bases numbered 0, after V lost 3 bases and J lost 5 bases. Germline V gene sequence: CDR1 MNHNS, CDR2 SASEGT. The CDR3 reads CASSETGDQPQHF. CDR3 DNA: TGTGCCAGCAGTGAGACAGGGGATCAGCCCCAGCATTTT.

DNA of the CDR3: TGTGCCTGGAGTACAGGAGGGCACCGGGAGCTGTTTTTT. Amino acid sequence: CAWSTGGHRELFF. The J gene is TRBJ2-2, the V gene TRBV30, with a possible D match to TRBD2 (6 bases). V shed 2 bases and J shed 9 bases, with 13 bases lying between them. This CDR3 is built from 13 residues. Germline V gene lookup returns CDR1 GTSNPN and CDR2 SVGIG (reference sequence).

This sequence joins TRBV4-1 and TRBJ2-3; D not certain. CDR3 length: 15 residues. CDR1 and CDR2 (germline): MGHRA, YSYEKL. The V end was cut by 0 bases, the J end by 0 bases, with 7 bases between. The CDR3 region is CASSQDPPSTDTQYF. In nucleotides, the CDR3 is TGCGCCAGCAGCCAAGATCCGCCGAGCACAGATACGCAGTATTTT.

The chain links TRBV30 to TRBJ2-3, with TRBD2 matching over 9 bases. V gave up 0 bases and J gave up 2 bases; unmatched junction bases: 3. CDR1 is GTSNPN, CDR2 SVGIG, per germline (reference sequence). The CDR3 runs 15 residues. The CDR3, as DNA: TGTGCCTGGAGTGTAGCGGGGGGACACACAGATACGCAGTATTTT. This encodes CAWSVAGGHTDTQYF.

The J gene is TRBJ2-3, the V gene TRBV6-5, with a tentative D call TRBD2 (5 bases). Trimming left V 0 bases short and J 6 bases short, with 16 bases between. CDR1 is MNHEY and CDR2 is SVGAGI in the germline V gene. The CDR3 has 16 amino acids. The CDR3 coding sequence is TGTGCCAGCAGTTACTCCCTGGGGAGTCGGGTGGATACGCAGTATTTT. This gives the protein CASSYSLGSRVDTQYF.

The rearrangement uses TRBV11-3 and TRBJ1-1; D uncertain. Per germline, CDR1 SGHNT and CDR2 YENEEA. The CDR3 extends over 11 amino acids. Trimming removed 8 bases at V and 3 bases at J, with 7 bases between. DNA for the CDR3: TGTGCCAGCTCCCCGCACACTGAAGCTTTCTTT. Protein sequence: CASSPHTEAFF. The variable domain in full, with the rest retrieved from reference TRBV11-3 and TRBJ1-1, is EAGVVQSPRYKIIEKKQPVAFWCNPISGHNTLYWYLQNLGQGPELLIRYENEEAVDDSQLPKDRFSAERLKGVDSTLKIQPAELGDSAVYLCASSPHTEAFFGQGTRLTVV.

In its sample, this clone was seen a few times. The gene calls are TRBV15 and TRBJ1-4; possible D gene TRBD1, 5 bases. The CDR3 is 15 residues long. The V end lost 0 bases, the J end lost 4 bases, and 9 bases lay between the germline ends. The germline V gene has CDR1 LNHNV and CDR2 YYDKDF (reference sequence). The CDR3, as DNA: TGTGCCACCAGCAGAGAGGGGACGGGTAATGAAAAACTGTTTTTT. Residues: CATSREGTGNEKLFF.

The chain recombines TRBV6-6 with TRBJ1-4; D is uncertain. The CDR3 contains 13 residues. Trimming shortened V by 10 bases and J by 4 bases, and 13 bases separated the two germline ends. Germline V gene sequence: CDR1 MNHNY, CDR2 SVGAGI (reference sequence). The CDR3 region is CATSRGNNEKLFF. CDR3 coding DNA: TGTGCCACTTCCCGGGGAAATAATGAAAAACTGTTTTTT.

The chain links TRBV7-2 to TRBJ2-2; D is unclear. Germline-derived CDR1 and CDR2 are SGHTA and FQGNSA. The CDR3 contains 16 residues. Trimming took off 5 bases at V and 6 bases at J, with 19 bases between the two ends. The CDR3, as DNA: TGTGCCAGCAGCCCTCGGACCCTCCGTGGGGCCGGGGAGCTGTTTTTT. It encodes CASSPRTLRGAGELFF.

This rearrangement joins TRBV27 to TRBJ2-4; D gene uncertain. V lost 5 bases to trimming and J lost 0 bases, with 8 bases between them. This CDR3 comprises 14 residues. Germline V gene data show CDR1 as MNHEY and CDR2 as SMNVEV (reference sequence). DNA of the CDR3: TGTGCCAGCAGTCGGCCCGGAGCCAAAAACATTCAGTACTTC. It translates to CASSRPGAKNIQYF.

The rearrangement links TRBV13 to TRBJ2-7, with D perhaps matching TRBD2 (6 bases). V was shortened by 5 bases and J by 7 bases, with 12 bases between the two germline ends. CDR1 is PRHDT and CDR2 is FYEKMQ in the germline V gene (reference sequence). The CDR3 extends over 12 amino acids. Written as DNA, the CDR3 is TGTGCCAGCAGCCCTCCCCGGGGGGAGCAGTACTTC. Protein: CASSPPRGEQYF.

V is TRBV19 and J is TRBJ1-6, with D uncertain. Germline CDR1 LNHDA, CDR2 SQIVND (reference sequence). The CDR3 contains 14 residues. Trimming pared 3 bases from V and 3 bases from J, leaving 6 bases between. The CDR3 DNA sequence: TGTGCCAGTAGTATCCGGGGCTATAATTCACCCCTCCACTTT. This sequence encodes CASSIRGYNSPLHF.

This chain joins TRBV5-1 and TRBJ2-5; D remains unclear. This CDR3 has 13 amino acids. The germline V gene has CDR1 SGHRS and CDR2 YFSETQ. Trimming removed 0 bases from V and 4 bases from J, with 7 bases in between. For the CDR3, the DNA is TGCGCCAGCAGCTTGGGTCTGGGAGAGACCCAGTACTTC. Translating gives CASSLGLGETQYF. Using reference TRBV5-1 and TRBJ2-5 for the parts outside the CDR3, the full variable domain is KAGVTQTPRYLIKTRGQQVTLSCSPISGHRSVSWYQQTPGQGLQFLFEYFSETQRNKGNFPGRFSGRQFSNSRSEMNVSTLELGDSALYLCASSLGLGETQYFGPGTRLLVL.

This clone came up a few times. The CDR3 nucleotides read TGCGCCAGCAGCTTTAGCAGGACAGCGCGGGGTGAAGCTTTCTTT. Translated: CASSFSRTARGEAFF. V gene TRBV5-1 combines with J gene TRBJ1-1; the D gene is possibly TRBD1 (6 bases). The V gene's germline CDR1 is SGHRS and CDR2 YFSETQ. The V end lost 2 bases, the J end lost 7 bases, and 18 bases lay between the germline ends. The CDR3 runs to 15 residues.

This clone was counted once. This chain connects TRBV30 to TRBJ2-7; D possibly matches TRBD1 or TRBD2 (5 bases each). Germline CDR1 GTSNPN, CDR2 SVGIG (reference sequence). The V end lost 8 bases, the J end lost 2 bases, and 16 bases lay between the germline ends. This CDR3 is built from 13 residues. Here the CDR3 DNA reads TGTGCCCACCGAGCGGCAGGGACCTACGAGCAGTACTTC. Translating gives CAHRAAGTYEQYF.

CDR3 loop: CASSFSPLGRDNYGYTF. The DNA of the CDR3 is TGTGCCAGCAGCTTCAGTCCTTTGGGGCGGGATAACTATGGCTACACCTTC. The gene calls are TRBV7-3 and TRBJ1-2; weak D call: TRBD1 (5 bases). Germline CDR1 reads SGHTA; CDR2 reads FQGTGA. The CDR3 runs to 17 residues. Trimming pared 3 bases from V and 1 base from J, leaving 18 bases between. Variable domain in full (rest from reference TRBV7-3 and TRBJ1-2): GAGVSQTPSNKVTEKGKYVELRCDPISGHTALYWYRQSLGQGPEFLIYFQGTGAADDSGLPNDRFFAVRPEGSVSTLKIQRTERGDSAVYLCASSFSPLGRDNYGYTFGSGTRLTVV.

This rearrangement joins TRBV6-5 to TRBJ2-2, with a weak D call TRBD1 (8 bases). The CDR3 runs 15 residues. V was pared by 5 bases and J by 5 bases, with 15 bases between. Germline lookup yields CDR1 MNHEY and CDR2 SVGAGI. CDR3 protein: CASSQTGGGTGELFF. CDR3 coding DNA: TGTGCCAGCAGTCAAACAGGGGGAGGGACCGGGGAGCTGTTTTTT.

The V gene is TRBV19, the J gene TRBJ1-2; TRBD1 agrees at 9 bases. The CDR3 consists of 16 residues. The trim removed 5 bases at V and 7 bases at J, leaving 14 bases unmatched. Germline V gene sequence: CDR1 LNHDA, CDR2 SQIVND (reference sequence). The DNA for the CDR3 is TGTGCCAGTAGTCCACTGCCGGGACAGGGAGCGGGTGGCTACACCTTC. Translated, it gives CASSPLPGQGAGGYTF.

The chain employs TRBV5-4 and TRBJ2-3, with 8 bases that match TRBD2. The CDR3 has 15 amino acids. V was clipped by 0 bases and J by 3 bases; unmatched bases: 3. Germline CDR1 is SGHNT and CDR2 is YYREEE (reference sequence). CDR3 region: CASSLVGGGTDTQYF. In DNA form, the CDR3 reads TGTGCCAGCAGCTTGGTAGGCGGGGGGACAGATACGCAGTATTTT.

The chain has TRBV9 and TRBJ2-2; D uncertain. Germline assignment: CDR1 SGDLS and CDR2 YYNGEE. This CDR3 comprises 14 residues. The ends were cut back, 0 bases at V and 0 bases at J, with 3 bases in the middle. In DNA form, the CDR3 reads TGTGCCAGCAGCGTAGGGACGAACACCGGGGAGCTGTTTTTT. Amino acids: CASSVGTNTGELFF.

The V gene is TRBV7-6, the J gene TRBJ2-7; D possibly corresponds to TRBD1 (6 bases). Germline assignment: CDR1 SGHVS and CDR2 FNYEAQ. V lost 1 base and J 4 bases, leaving 11 bases between the germline ends. This CDR3 has 14 residues. The CDR3: CASSLVGAEYEQYF. The CDR3 DNA reads TGTGCCAGCAGCTTAGTGGGGGCGGAATACGAGCAGTACTTC.

This chain uses TRBV30 with TRBJ1-6; D not resolved. V was pared by 7 bases and J by 10 bases, with 20 bases between. The V gene's germline CDR1 is GTSNPN and CDR2 SVGIG (reference sequence). The CDR3 covers 14 residues. The CDR3 sequence is CASTGSLRTSPLHF. CDR3 nucleotide sequence: TGTGCCTCAACCGGAAGTCTCCGGACCTCACCCCTCCACTTT. Filled out from reference TRBV30 and TRBJ1-6, the complete variable domain reads SQTIHQWPATLVQPVGSPLSLECTVEGTSNPNLYWYRQAAGRGLQLLFYSVGIGQISSEVPQNLSASRPQDRQFILSSKKLLLSDSGFYLCASTGSLRTSPLHFGNGTRLTVT.

This clone has just a few counts. The chain joins TRBV4-1 to TRBJ1-1; 10 positions match TRBD1. There are 17 residues in the CDR3. CDR1 and CDR2 from the germline V gene are MGHRA and YSYEKL. The trim removed 1 base at V and 10 bases at J, leaving 15 bases unmatched. The CDR3 region is CASSQASGQGEPLVAFF. CDR3 nucleotides: TGCGCCAGCAGCCAAGCCTCCGGACAGGGGGAGCCATTAGTAGCTTTCTTT.

J is TRBJ2-7 and V is TRBV9; 7 nucleotides agree with TRBD1. This CDR3 has 13 residues. Germline CDR1 is SGDLS and CDR2 is YYNGEE. Unmatched junction bases numbered 5, after V lost 3 bases and J lost 5 bases. In DNA, the CDR3 is TGTGCCAGCAGCGCAGACAGGGTTAACGAGCAGTACTTC. It codes for CASSADRVNEQYF.

In its sample, this clone was seen once. The genes are TRBV25-1 and TRBJ2-5; perhaps TRBD2 as D (5 bases). Germline V gene data show CDR1 as MGHDK and CDR2 as SYGVNS. CDR3 length equals 11 residues. The V end lost 6 bases, the J end lost 11 bases, and 13 bases lay between the germline ends. In nucleotides, the CDR3 is TGTGCCAGCAGGATAGGGAGAGAGCAGTACTTC. Amino acid sequence: CASRIGREQYF.

The chain is built from TRBV7-2 and TRBJ1-4; D unresolved. The germline CDR1 and CDR2 sequences are SGHTA and FQGNSA. The CDR3 has 16 residues. Trimming removed 4 bases at V and 0 bases at J, with 12 bases between. The CDR3 protein is CASSSPRRATNEKLFF. The CDR3 DNA sequence: TGTGCCAGCAGCTCCCCTCGGCGAGCAACTAATGAAAAACTGTTTTTT.

V gene TRBV7-2 combines with J gene TRBJ2-5; possibly TRBD2 for D (7 bases). Germline V lookup: CDR1 SGHTA, CDR2 FQGNSA. This CDR3 comprises 15 residues. The V end was cut by 1 base, the J end by 5 bases, with 14 bases between. CDR3 residues: CASSLEWGGRETQYF. Here the CDR3 DNA reads TGTGCCAGCAGCTTAGAGTGGGGGGGCAGGGAGACCCAGTACTTC.

The genes are TRBV4-1 and TRBJ1-2; no firm D call. Germline V gene lookup returns CDR1 MGHRA and CDR2 YSYEKL. The CDR3 sequence is 12 residues long. Trimming shortened V by 3 bases and J by 4 bases, and 6 bases separated the two germline ends. The DNA of the CDR3 is TGCGCCAGCAGCCATTCGCTCTATGGCTACACCTTC. Its translation: CASSHSLYGYTF.

This rearrangement joins TRBV30 to TRBJ1-5, with unresolved D. Germline CDR1 GTSNPN, CDR2 SVGIG (reference sequence). The CDR3 totals 16 residues. The V end lost 3 bases, the J end lost 4 bases, and 19 bases lay between the germline ends. DNA for the CDR3: TGTGCCTGGAGAAGGAATGGCTACCGGGAAAATCAGCCCCAGCATTTT. It yields the protein CAWRRNGYRENQPQHF.

This chain links TRBV19 with TRBJ2-5, with a weak D call TRBD1 (5 bases). The germline CDR1 and CDR2 sequences are LNHDA and SQIVND (reference sequence). V was shortened by 8 bases and J by 1 base, with 11 bases between the two germline ends. The CDR3 totals 13 residues. In DNA, the CDR3 is TGTGCCAGTGGCCCGACAGTCCAAGAGACCCAGTACTTC. As protein: CASGPTVQETQYF.

The chain couples TRBV5-1 to TRBJ2-7; possible D gene TRBD2, 5 bases. This CDR3 has 16 residues. The germline V and J ends were trimmed by 0 bases and 5 bases, with 18 bases remaining between them. The germline V gene encodes CDR1 SGHRS and CDR2 YFSETQ. This CDR3 reads CASSLGPTGSGNEQYF. CDR3 nucleotide sequence: TGCGCCAGCAGCTTGGGACCGACGGGCTCCGGGAACGAGCAGTACTTC. The whole variable domain, filled in from reference TRBV5-1 and TRBJ2-7, reads KAGVTQTPRYLIKTRGQQVTLSCSPISGHRSVSWYQQTPGQGLQFLFEYFSETQRNKGNFPGRFSGRQFSNSRSEMNVSTLELGDSALYLCASSLGPTGSGNEQYFGPGTRLTVT.